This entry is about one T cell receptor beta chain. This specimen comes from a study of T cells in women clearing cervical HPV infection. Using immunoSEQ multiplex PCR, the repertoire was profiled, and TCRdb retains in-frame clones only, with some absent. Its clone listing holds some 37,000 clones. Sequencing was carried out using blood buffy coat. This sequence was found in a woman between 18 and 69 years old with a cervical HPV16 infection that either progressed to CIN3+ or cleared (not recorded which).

Incomplete CDR3 DNA: TGTGCCAGCAGCTTAGCCTCCCCGGGGAGGGATAATTCACCC. Its protein is CASSLASPGRDNSP. The whole CDR3 reads CASSLASPGRDNSPLHF. The chain employs TRBV7-8 and TRBJ1-6; D is ambiguous. With the read ending 3 residues before the CDR3 end, the germline J gene is used to fill in that end. There are 17 residues in the CDR3. V was clipped by 0 bases and J by 5 bases, with 14 bases between them. CDR1 is SGHVS, CDR2 FQNEAQ, per germline.